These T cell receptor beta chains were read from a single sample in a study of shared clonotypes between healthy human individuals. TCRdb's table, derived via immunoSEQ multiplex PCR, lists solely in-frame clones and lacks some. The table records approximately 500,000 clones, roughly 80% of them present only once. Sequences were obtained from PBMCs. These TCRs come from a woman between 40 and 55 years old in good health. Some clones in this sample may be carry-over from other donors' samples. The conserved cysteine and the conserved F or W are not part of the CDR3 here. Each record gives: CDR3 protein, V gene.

cdr3_aa: ASSELRERAYNEQF
v_call: TRBV2

cdr3_aa: ASSPRRDYYLNTGELF
v_call: TRBV7-8

cdr3_aa: ASSSGVSNLYGYT
v_call: TRBV28

cdr3_aa: SVLSGRWGEQF
v_call: TRBV29-1

cdr3_aa: ASSLTRGLSYGYT
v_call: TRBV5-1

cdr3_aa: ASSRSLPEAF
v_call: TRBV7-6

cdr3_aa: AWSVSGDSEETQY
v_call: TRBV30

cdr3_aa: ASSLVGQAPAAF
v_call: TRBV7-2

cdr3_aa: ASSLAGLSTEAF
v_call: TRBV11-1

cdr3_aa: ASSSRRVSTDTQY
v_call: TRBV19

cdr3_aa: ASSFFPDYEQY
v_call: TRBV11-2

cdr3_aa: ASSLRNPDTEAF
v_call: TRBV7-9

cdr3_aa: ASSPLGQPQH
v_call: TRBV27

cdr3_aa: ASTPDYSQETQY
v_call: TRBV18

cdr3_aa: ASSHYQHNEQF
v_call: TRBV11-2

cdr3_aa: ASSLGPGLAYEQY
v_call: TRBV28

cdr3_aa: ASSQDNRGANYGYT
v_call: TRBV4-3